This T cell receptor (beta chain) appears in the sequencing data of a study of T-cell memory formation after mild COVID-19. Study findings and constraints: Researchers found some responding clones in pre-infection memory, a sign that cross-reactive memory joined. Unconfirmed was the SARS-CoV-2 specificity of second-wave clones that peaked on day 37.

5'RACE with constant-segment primers yielded barcoded, UMI-tagged TCR alpha and TCR beta cDNA libraries. MiXCR was run by TCRdb on the 5' RACE reads, yielding one entry per CDR3 protein. The table records about 320,000 distinct CDR3 sequences, roughly an eighth of them present only once. The ends were cut back, 3 bases at V and 4 bases at J, with 12 bases in the middle. Germline loops: CDR1 DFQATT, CDR2 SNEGSKA (reference sequence). This CDR3 comprises 13 residues. A remark on this clonotype: As yet, its antigen is unknown.

The chain carries TRBV20-1 and TRBJ1-2, with D maybe TRBD1 (5 bases). Sequencing input: PBMCs or a T cell subset sorted from them (not recorded which). This TCR came from a man between 18 and 35 years old who had mild COVID-19 (a few samples of this study predate the infection). Cell type and time point are not known. The CDR3 DNA is TGCAGTGCTAGTCCCCAGGGCTCCTATGGCTACACCTTC. Its translation: CSASPQGSYGYTF.